A selection of T cell receptor beta chains follows, all from one sample in a study of blood T cell repertoires in COVID-19. Generated by immunoSEQ multiplex PCR, the TCRdb table keeps only in-frame clones and is missing some. This table holds over 250,000 clones, roughly 80% found once. The specimen sequenced was PBMCs or T cells enriched from blood (not recorded which). These receptors all come from a man aged 35 to 55 who had been exposed to COVID-19. Both conserved end residues are part of each CDR3. A D gene is named only where the DNA matches it firmly. Clone size is not always given. Where it is, it says once, few, many or a class for expanded clones.

>TRBJ2-7|-|TRBV6-5|-
TGTGCCAGCAGTTACTTGACAGGAATTCAGTACTTC
CASSYLTGIQYF
>TRBJ2-2|-|TRBV30|-
TGTGCCTGGAGAAGAGCGGGTAGGACGAAGAACGCGAACACCGGGGAGCTGTTTTTT
CAWRRAGRTKNANTGELFF
>TRBJ2-7|few|TRBV7-2|TRBD2
TGTGCCAGCAGCTTACGCGGGAGTCTCTACGAGCAGTACTTC
CASSLRGSLYEQYF
>TRBJ2-7|-|TRBV2|-
TGTGCCAGCCGTCCGGCTAGCGCCTCCTACGAGCAGTACTTC
CASRPASASYEQYF
>TRBJ1-3|-|TRBV12-3/TRBV12-4|-
TGTGCCAGCAGCACCGCGGGCACCATATATTTT
CASSTAGTIYF
>TRBJ1-4|-|TRBV7-8|-
TGTGCCAGCAGCTTAGTGGCGGGTACTAATGAAAAACTGTTTTTT
CASSLVAGTNEKLFF
>TRBJ2-7|-|TRBV5-8|TRBD2
TGTGCCAGCAGTCCGGGACTAGCGGCTTACGAGCAGTACTTC
CASSPGLAAYEQYF
>TRBJ2-3|once|TRBV19|-
TGTGCCAGTAGTACAGGGCCGTTGCCAGATACGCAGTATTTT
CASSTGPLPDTQYF
>TRBJ1-1|-|TRBV7-9|-
TGTGCCAGCAGGTCCGGGACACTGAACACTGAAGCTTTCTTT
CASRSGTLNTEAFF
>TRBJ2-7|-|TRBV7-8|TRBD1
TGTGCCAGCAGCTCCCGGGACAGGGGGGCTACCTACGAGCAGTACTTC
CASSSRDRGATYEQYF
>TRBJ2-2|once|TRBV18|TRBD1
TGTGCCAGCTCACCGTTGGGACAGGCGTCCGGGGAGCTGTTTTTT
CASSPLGQASGELFF
>TRBJ2-1|-|TRBV9|TRBD2
TGTGCCAGCAGCCCCGGTGGGGCGGGAGCGGGGAATGAGCAGTTCTTC
CASSPGGAGAGNEQFF
>TRBJ2-1|once|TRBV19|-
TGTGCCAGTAGTCGACGGGGGAACTTCAATGAGCAGTTCTTC
CASSRRGNFNEQFF
>TRBJ1-2|-|TRBV3-1/TRBV3-2|-
TGTGCCAGCAGCCTACGGGATGTCCGTGGCTACACCTTC
CASSLRDVRGYTF
>TRBJ2-2|-|TRBV7-9|-
TGTGCCAGCAGCAGAGGGGGCGGGGAGCTGTTTTTT
CASSRGGGELFF
>TRBJ2-7|-|TRBV10-3|-
TGTGCCATCAGTGGGGGAGTAGCAAGCTCCTACGAGCAGTACTTC
CAISGGVASSYEQYF
>TRBJ2-7|-|TRBV5-1|TRBD2
TGCGCCAGCAGCTTAGCCCCCGGGACTAGCGGGAGGGCCGTCTACGAGCAGTACTTC
CASSLAPGTSGRAVYEQYF
>TRBJ2-2|once|TRBV5-1|-
TGCGCCAGCAGCCCCCGGGAGCATTATAACTCCGGGGAGCTGTTTTTT
CASSPREHYNSGELFF